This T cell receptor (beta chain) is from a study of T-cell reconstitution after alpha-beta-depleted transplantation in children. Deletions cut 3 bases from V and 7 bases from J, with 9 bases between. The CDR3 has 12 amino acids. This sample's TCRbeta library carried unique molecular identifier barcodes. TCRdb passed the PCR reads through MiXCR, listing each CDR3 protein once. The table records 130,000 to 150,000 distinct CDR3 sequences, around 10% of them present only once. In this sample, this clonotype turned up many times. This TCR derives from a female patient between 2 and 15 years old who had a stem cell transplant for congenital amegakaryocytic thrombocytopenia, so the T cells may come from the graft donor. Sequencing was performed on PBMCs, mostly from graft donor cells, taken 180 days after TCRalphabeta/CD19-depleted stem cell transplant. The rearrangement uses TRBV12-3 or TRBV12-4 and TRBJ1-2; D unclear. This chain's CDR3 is CASSLGVPGYTF. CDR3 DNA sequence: TGTGCCAGCAGTTTGGGAGTCCCTGGCTACACCTTC.